The clone carrying this TCR beta chain occurred once. This specimen belongs to a study of blood T cell repertoires in COVID-19. At the level of the study: In each case, the material was cDNA or gDNA derived from T cells, B-cell-depleted T cells, or PBMCs.

Germline V gives CDR1 SGHDN, CDR2 FVKESK. The germline V and J ends were trimmed by 6 bases and 3 bases, with 13 bases remaining between them. The CDR3 runs to 14 residues. Under the authors' procedure: Researchers report that nucleated cell counts were estimated from reference gene primer amplification. Clones were sequenced by immunoSEQ multiplex PCR, and TCRdb holds only the in-frame ones, with some missing. The V and J calls and clone size were taken over from that table, and D and trimming were inferred from the DNA. Of about 410,000 clones in the sample, around 89% were seen once. The source material was peripheral blood. The receptor was derived from a woman aged 40-49 years with COVID-19, enrolled during active disease. This sequence joins TRBV14 and TRBJ2-3; a possible D gene is TRBD2 (5 bases). CDR3 amino acids: CASRDIRGTDTQYF. The DNA of the CDR3 is TGTGCCAGCAGAGACATCCGGGGTACAGATACGCAGTATTTT.